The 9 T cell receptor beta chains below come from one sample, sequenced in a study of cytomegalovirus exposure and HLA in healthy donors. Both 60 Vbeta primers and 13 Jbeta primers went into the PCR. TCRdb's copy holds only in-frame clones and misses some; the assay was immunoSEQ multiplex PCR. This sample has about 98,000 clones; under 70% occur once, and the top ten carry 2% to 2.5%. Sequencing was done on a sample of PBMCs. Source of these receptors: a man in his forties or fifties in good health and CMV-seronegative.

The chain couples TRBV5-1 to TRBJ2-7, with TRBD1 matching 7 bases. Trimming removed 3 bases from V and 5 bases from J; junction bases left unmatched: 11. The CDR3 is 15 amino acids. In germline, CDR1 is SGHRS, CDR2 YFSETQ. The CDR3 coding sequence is TGCGCCAGCAGCTGGGGACAGACTACAGGAGACGAGCAGTACTTC. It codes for CASSWGQTTGDEQYF.

The CDR3, as DNA: TGCAGCGTCATCGGACTCACGGGGGAAAAACTGTTTTTT. Translating gives CSVIGLTGEKLFF. The chain is built from TRBV29-1 and TRBJ1-4; D not resolved. V gave up 6 bases and J gave up 8 bases, with 16 bases separating them. This CDR3 contains 13 residues. Germline lookup yields CDR1 SQVTM and CDR2 ANQGSEA. The full variable domain, its missing parts supplied by reference TRBV29-1 and TRBJ1-4, is SAVISQKPSRDICQRGTSLTIQCQVDSQVTMMFWYRQQPGQSLTLIATANQGSEATYESGFVIDKFPISRPNLTFSTLTVSNMSPEDSSIYLCSVIGLTGEKLFFGSGTQLSVL.

The CDR3 loop reads CASSAGTDEAFF. In nucleotides, the CDR3 is TGTGCCAGCAGCGCCGGGACTGATGAAGCTTTCTTT. The chain employs TRBV7-6 and TRBJ1-1; tentatively, D is TRBD1 (5 bases). The V gene lost 5 bases and the J gene lost 7 bases, with 11 bases spanning the gap. Germline V gene sequence: CDR1 SGHVS, CDR2 FNYEAQ. This CDR3 has 12 residues. Variable domain in full (rest from reference TRBV7-6 and TRBJ1-1): GAGVSQSPRYKVTKRGQDVALRCDPISGHVSLYWYRQALGQGPEFLTYFNYEAQQDKSGLPNDRFSAERPEGSISTLTIQRTEQRDSAMYRCASSAGTDEAFFGQGTRLTVV.

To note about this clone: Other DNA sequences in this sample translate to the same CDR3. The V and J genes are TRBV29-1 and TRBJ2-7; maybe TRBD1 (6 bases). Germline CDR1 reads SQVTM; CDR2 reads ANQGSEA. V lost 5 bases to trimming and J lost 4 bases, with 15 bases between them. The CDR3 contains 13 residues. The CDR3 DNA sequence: TGCAGCGTTCGGTCGGGGCAGGGGTACGAGCAGTACTTC. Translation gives CSVRSGQGYEQYF.

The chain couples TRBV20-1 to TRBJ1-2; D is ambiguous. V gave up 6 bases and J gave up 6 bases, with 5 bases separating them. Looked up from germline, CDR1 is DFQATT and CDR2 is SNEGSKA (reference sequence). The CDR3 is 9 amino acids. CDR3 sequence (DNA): TGCAGTGCCCAGGATGGCTACACCTTC. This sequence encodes CSAQDGYTF.

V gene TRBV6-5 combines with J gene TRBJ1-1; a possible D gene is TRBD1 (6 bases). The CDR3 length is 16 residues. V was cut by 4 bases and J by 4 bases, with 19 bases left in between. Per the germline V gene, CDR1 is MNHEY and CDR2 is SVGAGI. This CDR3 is CASSLKLQGTGTEAFF. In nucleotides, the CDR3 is TGTGCCAGCAGTTTGAAATTACAGGGTACGGGCACTGAAGCTTTCTTT.

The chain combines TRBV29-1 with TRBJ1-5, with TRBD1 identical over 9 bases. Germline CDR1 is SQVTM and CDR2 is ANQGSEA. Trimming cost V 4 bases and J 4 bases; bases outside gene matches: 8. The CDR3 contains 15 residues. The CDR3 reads CSVAEGGQGNQPQHF. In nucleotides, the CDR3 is TGCAGCGTTGCTGAGGGGGGACAGGGAAATCAGCCCCAGCATTTT.

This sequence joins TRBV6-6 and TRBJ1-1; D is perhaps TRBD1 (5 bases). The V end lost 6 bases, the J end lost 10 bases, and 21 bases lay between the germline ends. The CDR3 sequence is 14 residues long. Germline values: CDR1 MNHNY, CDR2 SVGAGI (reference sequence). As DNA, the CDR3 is TGTGCCAGCAGACTTACAGGTCTTCTAAATCGAGCTTTCTTT. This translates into CASRLTGLLNRAFF.

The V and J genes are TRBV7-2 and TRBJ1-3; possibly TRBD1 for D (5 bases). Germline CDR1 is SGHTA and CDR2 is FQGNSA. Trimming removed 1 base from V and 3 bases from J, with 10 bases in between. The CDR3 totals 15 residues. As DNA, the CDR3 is TGTGCCAGCAGCTTAGGCCTGGGGGGTGGAAACACCATATATTTT. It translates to CASSLGLGGGNTIYF.